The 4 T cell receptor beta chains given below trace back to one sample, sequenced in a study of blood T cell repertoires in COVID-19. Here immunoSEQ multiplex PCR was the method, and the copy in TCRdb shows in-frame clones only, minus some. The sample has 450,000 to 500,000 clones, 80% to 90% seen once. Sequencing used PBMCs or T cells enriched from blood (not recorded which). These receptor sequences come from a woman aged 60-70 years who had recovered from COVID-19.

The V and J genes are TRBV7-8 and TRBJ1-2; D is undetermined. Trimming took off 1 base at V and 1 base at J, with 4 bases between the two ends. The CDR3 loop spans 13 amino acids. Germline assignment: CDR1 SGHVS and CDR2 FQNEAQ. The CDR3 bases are TGTGCCAGCAGCTTAGGGCTTAACTATGGCTACACCTTC. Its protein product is CASSLGLNYGYTF.

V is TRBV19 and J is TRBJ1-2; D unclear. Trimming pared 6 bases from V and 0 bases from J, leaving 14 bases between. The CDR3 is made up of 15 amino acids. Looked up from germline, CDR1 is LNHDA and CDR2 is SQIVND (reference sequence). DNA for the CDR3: TGTGCCAGTAGAGACTCGGGAACGGCTAACTATGGCTACACCTTC. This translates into CASRDSGTANYGYTF. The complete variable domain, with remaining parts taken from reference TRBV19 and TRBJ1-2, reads DGGITQSPKYLFRKEGQNVTLSCEQNLNHDAMYWYRQDPGQGLRLIYYSQIVNDFQKGDIAEGYSVSREKKESFPLTVTSAQKNPTAFYLCASRDSGTANYGYTFGSGTRLTVV.

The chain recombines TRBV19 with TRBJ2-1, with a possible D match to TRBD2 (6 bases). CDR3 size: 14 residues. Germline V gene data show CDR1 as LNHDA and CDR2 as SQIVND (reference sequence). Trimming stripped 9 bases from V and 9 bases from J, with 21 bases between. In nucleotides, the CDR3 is TGTGCCAGCGCGACCGGGACTGTGAGGGGTGAGCAGTTCTTC. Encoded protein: CASATGTVRGEQFF.

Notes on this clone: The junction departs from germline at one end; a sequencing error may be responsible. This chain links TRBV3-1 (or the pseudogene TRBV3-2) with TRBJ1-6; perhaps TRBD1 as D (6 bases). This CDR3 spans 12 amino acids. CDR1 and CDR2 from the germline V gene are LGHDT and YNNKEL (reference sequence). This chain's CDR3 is CASSQAEDRAYF. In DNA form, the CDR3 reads TGTGCCAGCAGCCAAGCAGAGGACAGAGCTTATTTT.